This TCR beta chain was profiled in a study of T cell responses to AZD1222 COVID-19 vaccine. From germline, CDR1 is MRHNA and CDR2 SNTAGT. This CDR3 spans 12 amino acids. Worth noting for this clone: Its cognate antigen is unknown.

Produced via immunoSEQ multiplex PCR; TCRdb's table is partial and in-frame only. Here the sample spans some 140,000 clones, around nine tenths being singletons. Whole-study results and caveats: Repertoires in all cases were sampled only once the peak T cell response had passed. Baseline seropositivity occurred in only six AZD1222 recipients. Variant regions that are unmutated are reportedly the target of nearly half of spike-specific TCRs.

Material: peripheral blood, obtained on day 0 of AZD1222 vaccination. The source of this sequence is an adult in good health. The rearrangement links TRBV6-4 to TRBJ1-1; unclear D gene. CDR3 in amino acids: CVSRGANTEAFF. CDR3 nucleotide sequence: TGTGTTTCGCGAGGCGCGAACACTGAAGCTTTCTTT.